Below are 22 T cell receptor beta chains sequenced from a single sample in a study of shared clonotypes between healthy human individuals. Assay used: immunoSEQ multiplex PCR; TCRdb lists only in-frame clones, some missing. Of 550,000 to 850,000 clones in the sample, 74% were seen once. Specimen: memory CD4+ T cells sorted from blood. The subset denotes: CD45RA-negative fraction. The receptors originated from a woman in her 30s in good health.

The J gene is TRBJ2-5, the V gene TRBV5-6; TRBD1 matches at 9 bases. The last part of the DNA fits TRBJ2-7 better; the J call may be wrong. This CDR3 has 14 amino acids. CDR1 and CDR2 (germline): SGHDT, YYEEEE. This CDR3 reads CASSLWDRVHEQYF. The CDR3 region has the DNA TGTGCCAGCAGCCTATGGGACAGGGTCCACGAGCAGTACTTC.

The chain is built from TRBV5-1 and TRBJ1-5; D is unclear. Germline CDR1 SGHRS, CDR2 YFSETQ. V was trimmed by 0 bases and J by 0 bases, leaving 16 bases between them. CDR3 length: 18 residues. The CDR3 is CASSLAPSGPNSNQPQHF. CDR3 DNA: TGCGCCAGCAGCTTGGCCCCCTCAGGACCCAATAGCAATCAGCCCCAGCATTTT.

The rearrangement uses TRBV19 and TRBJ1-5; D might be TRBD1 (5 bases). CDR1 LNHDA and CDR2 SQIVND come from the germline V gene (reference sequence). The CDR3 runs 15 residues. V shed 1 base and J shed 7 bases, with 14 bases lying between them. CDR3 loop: CASSIVAQRGQPQHF. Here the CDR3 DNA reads TGTGCCAGTAGTATAGTGGCCCAGCGGGGCCAGCCCCAGCATTTT.

Here the CDR3 reads CASSPGLSGNEQFF. The DNA for the CDR3 is TGTGCCAGCAGCCCTGGCCTCAGCGGAAATGAGCAGTTCTTC. V is TRBV5-4 and J is TRBJ2-1, with D perhaps TRBD2 (5 bases). Germline assignment: CDR1 SGHNT and CDR2 YYREEE (reference sequence). Trimming pared 4 bases from V and 7 bases from J, leaving 15 bases between. The CDR3 has 14 amino acids. The variable domain in full, with the rest retrieved from reference TRBV5-4 and TRBJ2-1, is ETGVTQSPTHLIKTRGQQVTLRCSSQSGHNTVSWYQQALGQGPQFIFQYYREEENGRGNFPPRFSGLQFPNYSSELNVNALELDDSALYLCASSPGLSGNEQFFGPGTRLTVL.

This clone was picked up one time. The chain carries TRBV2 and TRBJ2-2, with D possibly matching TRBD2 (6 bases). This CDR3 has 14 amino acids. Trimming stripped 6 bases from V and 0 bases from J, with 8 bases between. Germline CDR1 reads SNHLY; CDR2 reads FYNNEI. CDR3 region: CASRRLANTGELFF. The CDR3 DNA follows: TGTGCCAGCAGACGACTAGCGAACACCGGGGAGCTGTTTTTT.

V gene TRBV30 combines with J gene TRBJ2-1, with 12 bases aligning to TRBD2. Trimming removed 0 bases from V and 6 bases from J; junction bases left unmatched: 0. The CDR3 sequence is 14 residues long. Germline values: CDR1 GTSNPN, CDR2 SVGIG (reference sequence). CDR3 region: CAWSVLAGGNEQFF. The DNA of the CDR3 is TGTGCCTGGAGTGTACTAGCGGGAGGCAATGAGCAGTTCTTC.

The CDR3 reads CASRERRWVPTQYF. The CDR3, as DNA: TGTGCCAGCAGAGAGCGGCGTTGGGTCCCTACGCAGTATTTT. The J gene is TRBJ2-3, the V gene TRBV27; weak D call: TRBD2 (5 bases). The germline V and J ends were trimmed by 6 bases and 8 bases, with 18 bases remaining between them. Per the germline V gene, CDR1 is MNHEY and CDR2 is SMNVEV (reference sequence). This CDR3 has 14 amino acids.

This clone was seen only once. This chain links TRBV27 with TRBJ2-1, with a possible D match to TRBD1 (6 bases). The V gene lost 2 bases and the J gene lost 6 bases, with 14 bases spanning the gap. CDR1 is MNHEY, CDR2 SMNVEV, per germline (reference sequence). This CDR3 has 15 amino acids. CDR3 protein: CASSLEGVEANEQFF. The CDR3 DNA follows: TGTGCCAGCAGTTTAGAGGGGGTGGAGGCCAATGAGCAGTTCTTC.

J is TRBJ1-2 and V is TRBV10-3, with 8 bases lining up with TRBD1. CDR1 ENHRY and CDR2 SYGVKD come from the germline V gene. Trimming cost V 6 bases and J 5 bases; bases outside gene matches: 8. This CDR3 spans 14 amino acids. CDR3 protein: CAIRPGQEHYGYTF. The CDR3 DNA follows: TGTGCCATCAGGCCGGGACAGGAACATTATGGCTACACCTTC.

CDR3 sequence: CASRADARRDTEAFF. The DNA for the CDR3 is TGTGCCAGCAGGGCGGACGCACGGAGGGACACTGAAGCTTTCTTT. The chain joins TRBV6-1 to TRBJ1-1; no clear D gene. Germline V gene lookup returns CDR1 MNHNS and CDR2 SASEGT. The CDR3 contains 15 residues. V was pared by 6 bases and J by 3 bases, with 17 bases between.

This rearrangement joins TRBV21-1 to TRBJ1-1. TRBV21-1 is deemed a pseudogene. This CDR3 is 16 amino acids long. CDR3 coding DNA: TGTGCCAGGCCTAGCGAAGAGACAGGAAAGAACACTGAAGCTTTCTTT. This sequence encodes CARPSEETGKNTEAFF.

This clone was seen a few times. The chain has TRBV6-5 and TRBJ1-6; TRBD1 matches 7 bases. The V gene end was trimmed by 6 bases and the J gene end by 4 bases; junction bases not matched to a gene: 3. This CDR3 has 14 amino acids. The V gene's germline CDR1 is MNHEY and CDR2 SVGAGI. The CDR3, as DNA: TGTGCCAGCAGGCAACAGGGGTATAATTCACCCCTCCACTTT. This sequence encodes CASRQQGYNSPLHF.

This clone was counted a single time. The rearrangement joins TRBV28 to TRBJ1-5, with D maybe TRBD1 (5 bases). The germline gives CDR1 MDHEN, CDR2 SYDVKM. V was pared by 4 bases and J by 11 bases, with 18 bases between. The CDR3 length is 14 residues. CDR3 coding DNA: TGTGCCAGCAGTTCTGCCACCAGGGCCTCAGCCCAGCATTTT. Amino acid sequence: CASSSATRASAQHF.

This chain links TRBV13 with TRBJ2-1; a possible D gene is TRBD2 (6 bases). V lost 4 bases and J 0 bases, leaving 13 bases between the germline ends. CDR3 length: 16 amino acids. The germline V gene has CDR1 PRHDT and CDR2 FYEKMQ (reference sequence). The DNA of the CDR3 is TGTGCCAGCAGCTGGATTAGCGGACGCTCCTACAATGAGCAGTTCTTC. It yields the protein CASSWISGRSYNEQFF.

The CDR3 loop reads CASIQGYQNIQYF. In DNA form, the CDR3 reads TGCGCCAGCATCCAGGGGTACCAAAACATTCAGTACTTC. The chain employs TRBV5-1 and TRBJ2-4; tentative D call: TRBD1 (6 bases). Trimming removed 6 bases at V and 5 bases at J, with 12 bases between. The germline CDR1 and CDR2 sequences are SGHRS and YFSETQ. CDR3 length equals 13 residues.

The CDR3 here is CATTGQGVGYTF. CDR3 nucleotides: TGTGCCACCACGGGACAGGGAGTGGGCTACACCTTC. The chain employs TRBV15 and TRBJ1-2; 9 bases line up with TRBD1. Germline V gene sequence: CDR1 LNHNV, CDR2 YYDKDF (reference sequence). Losses at the gene ends were 7 bases for V and 8 bases for J; bases not matched to a gene: 5. The length of the CDR3 is 12 residues.

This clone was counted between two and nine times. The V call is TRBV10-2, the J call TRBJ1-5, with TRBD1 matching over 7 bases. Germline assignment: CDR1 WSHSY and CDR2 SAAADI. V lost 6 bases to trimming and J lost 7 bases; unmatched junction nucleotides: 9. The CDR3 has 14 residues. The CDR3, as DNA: TGCGCCAGCAGCCCGGGACAGATTGACCAGCCCCAGCATTTT. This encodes CASSPGQIDQPQHF.

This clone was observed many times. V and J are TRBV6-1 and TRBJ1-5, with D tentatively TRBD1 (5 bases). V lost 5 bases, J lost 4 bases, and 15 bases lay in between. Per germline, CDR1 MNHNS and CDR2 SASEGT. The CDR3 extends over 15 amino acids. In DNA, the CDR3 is TGTGCCAGCAGTTTGAGTCAGGGTCCGAATCAGCCCCAGCATTTT. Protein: CASSLSQGPNQPQHF.

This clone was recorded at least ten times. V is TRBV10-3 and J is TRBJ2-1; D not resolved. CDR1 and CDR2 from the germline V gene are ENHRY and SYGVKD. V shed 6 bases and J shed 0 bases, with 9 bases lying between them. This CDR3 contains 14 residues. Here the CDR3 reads CAIRDSYSYNEQFF. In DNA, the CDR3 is TGTGCCATCAGAGACTCGTACTCCTACAATGAGCAGTTCTTC.

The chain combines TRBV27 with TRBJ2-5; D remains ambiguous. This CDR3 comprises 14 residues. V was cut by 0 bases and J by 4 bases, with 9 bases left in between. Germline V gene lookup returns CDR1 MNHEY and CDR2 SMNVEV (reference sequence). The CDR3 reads CASSLSHIRETQYF. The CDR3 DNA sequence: TGTGCCAGCAGTTTATCTCATATCCGAGAGACCCAGTACTTC.

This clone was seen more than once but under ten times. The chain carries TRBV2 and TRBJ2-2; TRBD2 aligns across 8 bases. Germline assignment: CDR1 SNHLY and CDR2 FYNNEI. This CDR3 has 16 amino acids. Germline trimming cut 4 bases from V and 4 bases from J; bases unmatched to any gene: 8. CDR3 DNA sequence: TGTGCCAGCAGTGTCCGACTAGCGCGGGGCACCGGGGAGCTGTTTTTT. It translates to CASSVRLARGTGELFF.

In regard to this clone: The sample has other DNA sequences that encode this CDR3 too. CDR3 sequence reads: CASSLVLGVTDTQYF. The DNA for the CDR3 is TGTGCCAGCAGCTTGGTCTTAGGGGTCACAGATACGCAGTATTTT. The chain couples TRBV5-4 to TRBJ2-3, with a possible D match to TRBD1 (5 bases). The CDR3 has 15 residues. CDR1 SGHNT and CDR2 YYREEE come from the germline V gene (reference sequence). Trimming shortened V by 0 bases and J by 2 bases, and 10 bases separated the two germline ends.